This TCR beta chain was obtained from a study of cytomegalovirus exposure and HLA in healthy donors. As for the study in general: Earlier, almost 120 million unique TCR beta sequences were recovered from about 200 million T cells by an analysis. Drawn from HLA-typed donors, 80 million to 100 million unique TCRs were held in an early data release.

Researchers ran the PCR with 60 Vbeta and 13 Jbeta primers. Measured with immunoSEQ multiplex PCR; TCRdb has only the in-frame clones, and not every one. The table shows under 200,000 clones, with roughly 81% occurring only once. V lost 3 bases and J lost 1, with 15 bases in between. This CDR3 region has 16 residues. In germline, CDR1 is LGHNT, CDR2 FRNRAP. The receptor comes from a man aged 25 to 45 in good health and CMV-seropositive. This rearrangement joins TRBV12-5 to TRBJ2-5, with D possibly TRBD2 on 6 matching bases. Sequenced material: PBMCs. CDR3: CASGLGREWIQETQYF. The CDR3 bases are TGTGCTAGTGGTTTAGGACGGGAGTGGATCCAAGAGACCCAGTACTTC.